The 7 T cell receptor beta chains presented below share a single source sample, sequenced in a study of blood T cell dynamics during melanoma immunotherapy. Time point described: week 3, after first cycle of checkpoint inhibitor. Repertoires were generated with immunoSEQ multiplex PCR, while TCRdb's copy carries only in-frame clones and drops some. The top ten hold roughly 7.2% of the sample, which has some 20,000 clones, 70% to 90% seen once. Sequenced material: blood, taken from a patient treated with checkpoint blockade. The receptors come from a human donor with melanoma.

This chain links TRBV19 with TRBJ2-7; 8 bases map to TRBD1. V shed 5 bases and J 1 base; nucleotides not matched to a gene: 7. The germline gives CDR1 LNHDA, CDR2 SQIVND (reference sequence). The CDR3 consists of 15 residues. The CDR3 reads CASSAGQGVSYEQYF. The CDR3 nucleotides are TGTGCCAGTAGTGCCGGACAGGGAGTATCCTACGAGCAGTACTTC.

V gene TRBV2 combines with J gene TRBJ2-4; TRBD2 matches 16 bases. Germline-derived CDR1 and CDR2 are SNHLY and FYNNEI. The CDR3 runs 15 residues. V lost 10 bases to trimming and J lost 13 bases; unmatched junction nucleotides: 13. The CDR3 spells CATDGGLAGGQVQYF. CDR3 nucleotide sequence: TGTGCCACCGACGGGGGACTAGCGGGAGGGCAGGTCCAGTACTTC.

Only one count was recorded for this clone. The chain has TRBV7-8 and TRBJ1-1; D is perhaps TRBD1 (5 bases). Deletions cut 1 base from V and 8 bases from J, with 14 bases between. CDR3 length equals 14 residues. In germline, CDR1 is SGHVS, CDR2 FQNEAQ. CDR3: CASSLEGATTEAFF. The CDR3 bases are TGTGCCAGCAGCTTAGAAGGGGCGACCACCGAAGCTTTCTTT.

This rearrangement joins TRBV11-3 to TRBJ2-1; 11 bases line up with TRBD2. The J segment lost 4 bases and the V segment lost 1 base, leaving 3 bases of the junction unmatched. Germline V gene lookup returns CDR1 SGHNT and CDR2 YENEEA. This CDR3 comprises 16 residues. In DNA, the CDR3 is TGTGCCAGCAGCTTAGGGGGGACTAGCGGTTACAATGAGCAGTTCTTC. Its translation is CASSLGGTSGYNEQFF.

The V call is TRBV15, the J call TRBJ2-5, with TRBD2 matching over 7 bases. V was clipped by 4 bases and J by 4 bases; unmatched bases: 6. The CDR3 sequence is 14 residues long. CDR1 and CDR2 (germline): LNHNV, YYDKDF (reference sequence). CDR3 DNA sequence: TGTGCCACCAGCAACGGGGTAGCGGGAGAGACCCAGTACTTC. Amino acid sequence: CATSNGVAGETQYF.

The sample holds one count of this clone. The chain links TRBV19 to TRBJ2-2, with 7 bases matching TRBD2. CDR3 length: 17 residues. The junction had 11 bases not matched to a gene; V was cut back by 7 bases and J by 0 bases. Germline V gives CDR1 LNHDA, CDR2 SQIVND (reference sequence). The CDR3 sequence is CASKTIGAGANTGELFF. The CDR3 coding sequence is TGTGCCAGTAAAACCATTGGGGCGGGGGCGAACACCGGGGAGCTGTTTTTT.

The CDR3 spells CASSVATAPETQYF. The CDR3 nucleotides are TGTGCCAGCAGCGTAGCTACGGCTCCAGAGACCCAGTACTTC. V and J are TRBV9 and TRBJ2-5; D gene uncertain. Germline lookup yields CDR1 SGDLS and CDR2 YYNGEE. The CDR3 is made up of 14 amino acids. The germline V and J ends were trimmed by 0 bases and 4 bases, with 10 bases remaining between them.